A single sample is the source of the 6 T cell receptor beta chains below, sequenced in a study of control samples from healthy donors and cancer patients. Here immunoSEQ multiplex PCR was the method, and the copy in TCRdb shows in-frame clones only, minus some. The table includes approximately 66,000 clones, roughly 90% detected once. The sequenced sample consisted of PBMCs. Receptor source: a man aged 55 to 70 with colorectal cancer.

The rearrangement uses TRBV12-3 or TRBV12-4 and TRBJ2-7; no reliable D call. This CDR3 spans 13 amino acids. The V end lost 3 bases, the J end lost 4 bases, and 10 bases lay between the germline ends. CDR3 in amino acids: CASSFTRNYEQYF. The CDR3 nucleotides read TGTGCCAGCAGTTTCACTCGGAATTACGAGCAGTACTTC.

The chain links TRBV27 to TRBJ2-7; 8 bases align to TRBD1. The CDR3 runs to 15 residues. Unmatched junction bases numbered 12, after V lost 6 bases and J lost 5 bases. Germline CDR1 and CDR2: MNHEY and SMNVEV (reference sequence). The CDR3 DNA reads TGTGCCAGCAGCTTGTTCGGACAGGGTGTCCACGAGCAGTACTTC. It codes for CASSLFGQGVHEQYF.

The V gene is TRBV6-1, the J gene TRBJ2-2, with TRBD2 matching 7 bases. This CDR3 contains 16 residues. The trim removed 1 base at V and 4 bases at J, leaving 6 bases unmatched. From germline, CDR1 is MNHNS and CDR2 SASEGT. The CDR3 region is CASSEGGGRRTGELFF. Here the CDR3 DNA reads TGTGCCAGCAGTGAAGGGGGAGGGAGGCGCACCGGGGAGCTGTTTTTT.

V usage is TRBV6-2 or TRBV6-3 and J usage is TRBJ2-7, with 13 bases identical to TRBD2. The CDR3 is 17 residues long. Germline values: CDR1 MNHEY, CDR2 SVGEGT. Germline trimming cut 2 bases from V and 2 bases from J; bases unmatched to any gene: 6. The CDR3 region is CASSYPETSGGPYEQYF. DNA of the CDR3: TGTGCCAGCAGTTACCCAGAGACTAGCGGGGGGCCCTACGAGCAGTACTTC.

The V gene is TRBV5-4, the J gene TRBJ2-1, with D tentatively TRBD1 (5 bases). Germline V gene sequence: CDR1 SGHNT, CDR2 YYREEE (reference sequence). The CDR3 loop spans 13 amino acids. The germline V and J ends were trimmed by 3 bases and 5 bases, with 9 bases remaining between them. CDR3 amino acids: CASSSDSNNEQFF. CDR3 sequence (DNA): TGTGCCAGCAGCTCCGACAGTAACAATGAGCAGTTCTTC.

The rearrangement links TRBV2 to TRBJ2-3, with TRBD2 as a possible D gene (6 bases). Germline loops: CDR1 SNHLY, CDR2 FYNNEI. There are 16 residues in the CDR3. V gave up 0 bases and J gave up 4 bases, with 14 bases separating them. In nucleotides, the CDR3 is TGTGCCAGCAGTGAAGCCCGGAGGGCAATGCCAGATACGCAGTATTTT. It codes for CASSEARRAMPDTQYF.